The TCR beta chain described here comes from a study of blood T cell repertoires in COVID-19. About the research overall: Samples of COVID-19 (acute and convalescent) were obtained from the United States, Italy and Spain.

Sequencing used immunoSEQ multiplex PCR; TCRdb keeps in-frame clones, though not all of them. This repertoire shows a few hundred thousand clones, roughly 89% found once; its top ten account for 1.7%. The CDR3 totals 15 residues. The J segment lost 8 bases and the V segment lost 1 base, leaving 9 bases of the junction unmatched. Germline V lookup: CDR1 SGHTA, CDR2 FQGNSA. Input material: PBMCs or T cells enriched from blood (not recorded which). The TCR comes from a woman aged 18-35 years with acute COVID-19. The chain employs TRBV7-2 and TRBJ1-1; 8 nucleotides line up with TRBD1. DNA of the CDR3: TGTGCCAGCAGCTTAGTTTTCAGGGGGCGCGGGGAAGCTTTCTTT. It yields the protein CASSLVFRGRGEAFF.